Listed below are T cell receptor beta chains from one sample, sequenced in a study of blood T cells in healthy people across ages. In TCRdb, the 5' RACE reads were re-called with MiXCR into one record per CDR3 protein. The data contain 870,000 or so distinct CDR3 sequences, around 28% of them singletons. Sequenced material: blood. These receptors originate from a woman of 80 years or more in good health. Both conserved end residues are part of each CDR3. D genes are given only for firm matches. Size is omitted from some rows. Given values are once, few, many or a class for expanded clones.

clone size	V gene	CDR3 length	J gene	D gene	CDR3 DNA	CDR3 protein
many	TRBV20-1	13	TRBJ2-5	TRBD2	TGCAGTGCTAGAGTTCTAGCGGAAGAGACCCAGTACTTC	CSARVLAEETQYF
few	TRBV4-3	12	TRBJ1-2	-	TGCGCCAGCAGCCAAGTGAGAGGGGCCTACACCTTC	CASSQVRGAYTF
many	TRBV5-6	14	TRBJ2-1	-	TGTGCCAGCAGCCCGCCTGGGGGCTCGCATGAGCAGTTCTTC	CASSPPGGSHEQFF
few	TRBV5-6	15	TRBJ1-1	TRBD1	TGTGCCAGCAGCGCCTGGGGGCAGGGGGGCACTGAAGCTTTCTTT	CASSAWGQGGTEAFF
-	TRBV7-9	15	TRBJ1-6	-	TGTGCCGGCAGCTTATCATCTAGGGGCAGTTCACCCCTCCACTTT	CAGSLSSRGSSPLHF
many	TRBV7-8	14	TRBJ2-5	TRBD2	TGTACCAGCAGCTTAAGCCTAGCGGTGGGGACCCAGTACTTC	CTSSLSLAVGTQYF
few	TRBV7-9	15	TRBJ1-6	TRBD1	TGTGCCAGCAGCTCCCCAGGGGGTTGGAATTCACCCCTCCACTTT	CASSSPGGWNSPLHF
-	TRBV28	16	TRBJ2-2	TRBD1	TGTGCCAGCAGTTTTTTCGGGACAGTGTTAACCGGGAAGCTGTTTTTT	CASSFFGTVLTGKLFF
many	TRBV5-1	19	TRBJ2-1	TRBD2	TGCGCCAGCAGCTTGGCCCCCTACCAGCGGGGGGAAAACTACAATGAGCAGTTCTTC	CASSLAPYQRGENYNEQFF
-	TRBV7-2	15	TRBJ2-1	-	TGTGCCAGCAGCGTAGGAGGGTGGGGGGCTTATGAGCAGTTCTTC	CASSVGGWGAYEQFF
many	TRBV11-2	16	TRBJ1-5	TRBD1	TGTGCCAGCAGCTTACAACCGGGACAGGGGGGTCAGCCCCAGCATTTT	CASSLQPGQGGQPQHF
-	TRBV12-3/TRBV12-4	12	TRBJ2-3	-	TGTGCCAGCGGGGTGGTAGGAGATACGCAGTATTTT	CASGVVGDTQYF
many	TRBV20-1	15	TRBJ2-7	TRBD1	TGCAGTGCTAGTAGAAACAGGGGGCTATCCTACGAGCAGTACTTC	CSASRNRGLSYEQYF
many	TRBV6-1	15	TRBJ1-6	-	TGTGCCAGCAGTGAACAAGACAGGCTAAGTTCACCCCTCCACTTT	CASSEQDRLSSPLHF
many	TRBV27	16	TRBJ2-1	TRBD2	TGTGCCAGCAGTGCCGCTAGCGGCAGCTCCTACAATGAGCAGTTCTTC	CASSAASGSSYNEQFF
-	TRBV9	16	TRBJ1-1	-	TGTGCCAGCAGCGTAGCTGGAGGGTCCCCGAACACTGAAGCTTTCTTT	CASSVAGGSPNTEAFF
-	TRBV7-9	14	TRBJ1-1	-	TGTGCCAGCACCTCACACCTAACTGACACTGAAGCTTTCTTT	CASTSHLTDTEAFF
-	TRBV7-6	13	TRBJ1-1	-	TGTGCCAGCAGCAATGGGGGGCTGAGTGAAGCTTTCTTT	CASSNGGLSEAFF
-	TRBV20-1	14	TRBJ1-4	TRBD1	TGCAGTGCTAGGACAGGGTCGCCTAATGAAAAACTGTTTTTT	CSARTGSPNEKLFF
-	TRBV3-1	16	TRBJ2-3	TRBD2	TGTGCCAGCAGCCCAACCGGGACTAGGGACCCGCATACGCAGTATTTT	CASSPTGTRDPHTQYF
few	TRBV9	17	TRBJ2-3	-	TGTGCCAGCAGCGTAGTTGAGATGGGAGCTGGAACAGATACGCAGTATTTT	CASSVVEMGAGTDTQYF
many	TRBV6-1	13	TRBJ1-6	-	TGTGCCAGCAGTGAGACAGCTAATTCACCCCTCCACTTT	CASSETANSPLHF
-	TRBV12-3/TRBV12-4	14	TRBJ1-1	TRBD1	TGTGCCAGCAACCGAGGAGGGGGCTTGACTGAGGCTTTCTTT	CASNRGGGLTEAFF
-	TRBV12-3/TRBV12-4	12	TRBJ2-3	-	TGTGCCAGCAGTAGAATCGCAGATACGCAGTATTTT	CASSRIADTQYF
-	TRBV4-3	15	TRBJ1-4	-	TGCGCCAGCAGCCAAGACTGGGCAGGTTATGGAAAACTGTTTTTT	CASSQDWAGYGKLFF
many	TRBV20-1	16	TRBJ1-1	-	TGCAGTGCTAGAGATCCCCGAAAGGAGGGAAACACTGAAGCTTTCTTT	CSARDPRKEGNTEAFF
-	TRBV2	15	TRBJ1-5	-	TGTGCCAGCAGTGTTCGGGCAGGTAGCAATCAGCCCCAGCATTTT	CASSVRAGSNQPQHF
-	TRBV7-2	14	TRBJ2-7	TRBD2	TGTGCCAGCAGCAGGGTAGCGGGAGACTACGAGCAGTACTTC	CASSRVAGDYEQYF
-	TRBV2	13	TRBJ2-5	-	TGTGCCAGCAGGGAGCTATGGCTGTCGACCCAGTACTTC	CASRELWLSTQYF
many	TRBV12-3/TRBV12-4	13	TRBJ2-5	-	TGTGCCAGCAGCTTTGGGGGGCCTGAGACCCAGTACTTC	CASSFGGPETQYF
many	TRBV15	17	TRBJ2-1	-	TGTGCCACCAGCAGTCCCCTTGGCCCTAGCTCCTACAATGAGCAGTTCTTC	CATSSPLGPSSYNEQFF
few	TRBV10-3	13	TRBJ1-1	-	TGTGCCGCCAACAGGGTCCCCAACACTGAAGCTTTCTTT	CAANRVPNTEAFF
many	TRBV25-1	12	TRBJ1-4	-	TGTGCCAGCAGTGAGACGGTGGAAAAACTGTTTTTT	CASSETVEKLFF
few	TRBV5-5	15	TRBJ2-2	TRBD1	TGTGCCAGCAGGCCACGGGACAGACCCACCGGGGAGCTGTTTTTT	CASRPRDRPTGELFF
many	TRBV5-5	16	TRBJ1-5	-	TGTGCCAGCAGTTCCCGGGCCCCAAATAGCAATCAGCCCCAGCATTTT	CASSSRAPNSNQPQHF
-	TRBV20-1	12	TRBJ2-1	-	TGCAGTGCTACCACAGGGAACAATGAGCAGTTCTTC	CSATTGNNEQFF
many	TRBV7-2	12	TRBJ2-7	-	TGTGCCAGCAGCTTAGAGACCTACGAGCAGTACTTC	CASSLETYEQYF
many	TRBV10-2	15	TRBJ2-1	-	TGCGCCAGCAGCCCCTACGACCCCACCTACAATGAGCAGTTCTTC	CASSPYDPTYNEQFF
-	TRBV5-1	14	TRBJ2-3	-	TGCGCCAGCAGCTTAGGAGGGGTGTCAGATACGCAGTATTTT	CASSLGGVSDTQYF
-	TRBV29-1	16	TRBJ2-7	TRBD2	TGCAGCGTTGATAGGGGAGGGCGGTCCGCCTCCTACGAGCAGTACTTC	CSVDRGGRSASYEQYF
-	TRBV20-1	14	TRBJ1-1	-	TGCAGTGCTAGGTGGCAGACAATGAACACTGAAGCTTTCTTT	CSARWQTMNTEAFF
many	TRBV7-9	16	TRBJ2-5	TRBD1	TGTGCCAGCAGCTTAGGGGCGGGACAGGGCGGTCAGACCCAGTACTTC	CASSLGAGQGGQTQYF
few	TRBV7-3	14	TRBJ2-7	-	TGTGCCAGCAGCTTAACTCCAGGGACGTACGAGCAGTACTTC	CASSLTPGTYEQYF
-	TRBV6-2/TRBV6-3	15	TRBJ1-6	-	TGTGCCAGCAGTTTTGTCCAGGGAGGGAATTCACCCCTCCACTTT	CASSFVQGGNSPLHF
-	TRBV13	18	TRBJ2-7	TRBD1	TGTGCCAGCAGCTTGGACCTCGGACAGGGGTCATCTGCGGACGAGCAGTACTTC	CASSLDLGQGSSADEQYF
many	TRBV3-1	15	TRBJ2-5	-	TGTGCCAGCAGCCAAGACGGAGGGACCCAAGAGACCCAGTACTTC	CASSQDGGTQETQYF
few	TRBV5-4	13	TRBJ1-1	-	TGTGCCAGCAGCATTGACAGTGGCACTGAAGCTTTCTTT	CASSIDSGTEAFF
-	TRBV18	22	TRBJ1-6	-	TGTGCCAGCTCACCGTCCTCAACCACAGGGTATCCCCCCAGCTCCTATAATTCACCCCTCCACTTT	CASSPSSTTGYPPSSYNSPLHF
-	TRBV7-2	14	TRBJ2-2	-	TGTGCCAGCAGCTTAGAAGTTTGGACCGGGGAGCTGTTTTTT	CASSLEVWTGELFF
many	TRBV7-9	14	TRBJ1-2	-	TGTGCCAGCAGTAGAGGGGACTCTAACTATGGCTACACCTTC	CASSRGDSNYGYTF
many	TRBV20-1	13	TRBJ1-5	-	TGCAGTGCTAGACTCAGTAGCAATCAGCCCCAGCATTTT	CSARLSSNQPQHF
few	TRBV12-3/TRBV12-4	14	TRBJ1-6	-	TGTGCCAGCAGTTCAGGAGACAGCCCCCAAGCCCTCCACTTT	CASSSGDSPQALHF
many	TRBV18	14	TRBJ2-2	-	TGTGCCAGCTCACTTCCCGCAAGGACCGGGGAGCTGTTTTTT	CASSLPARTGELFF
many	TRBV4-1	18	TRBJ2-7	-	TGCGCCAGCAGCCAAGATCGGCGCTTTGGAGGGGGTTCCTACGAGCAGTACTTC	CASSQDRRFGGGSYEQYF
many	TRBV6-5	15	TRBJ2-3	-	TGTGCCAGCAGTTACGGGGCGGGGACCCCAGATACGCAGTATTTT	CASSYGAGTPDTQYF
many	TRBV20-1	14	TRBJ2-5	-	TGCAGTGCTAGAGGGAGAGACGGCCAAGAGACCCAGTACTTC	CSARGRDGQETQYF